The present entry profiles one TCR beta chain with its context. The clone's antigen remains unknown. No clone much larger than this one lies a single base away; base qualities are absent. This record comes from a study of beta chain features in type 1 diabetes (dated by TCRdb to 2016 to 2018). For context, the study as a whole: Mean age, gender distribution, total cell number and subset yield did not differ between patients and healthy donors. Across all samples, some 110,000,000 sorted cells were examined, and cell number per subset correlated strongly with RNA yield. Naive and central memory subsets were obtained from all 28 donors, but regulatory and stem cell-like memory subsets were isolated from only 8 patients and 8 healthy donors. In the study, TCRB repertoires of sorted circulating CD4+ T cell subsets from recently diagnosed type 1 diabetes patients were compared with those of matched healthy donors. General study outcomes and caveats: Because cDNA rather than genomic DNA was sequenced, highly expressing activated cells could have been over-represented, although no difference in activation and CD3 levels was found between groups. Because small numbers of individuals were included in the HLA sub-analyses, any influence of HLA type on TCRB rearrangement was left unresolved. A moderate but significant shortening of TCRB CDR3 length was observed in type 1 diabetes patients in all four CD4+ subsets. At VDJ recombination sites, type 1 diabetes patients had fewer insertions and more deleted nucleotides, which implies abnormalities in thymic rearrangement. Naive, central memory and regulatory TCRB repertoires appeared more similar among patients than among healthy donors. Shorter templates might have been favored by PCR, but patient and control samples were amplified and corrected together, so both groups would have been affected equally by any skew.

The CDR1 and CDR2 encoded by the germline V gene (reference sequence) are LNHNV and YYDKDF. Including the terminal cysteine and phenylalanine, the CDR3 comprises 16 residues. Kept here is only the CDR3 DNA, which spans 48 bases and is read in frame from base 1. Germline trimming: 1 base from V, 1 base from J; junction bases outside gene matches: 4. Each donor gave one peripheral blood draw, averaging approximately 120 mL, which was collected into heparinised tubes. Using a panel that included CD45RO, CCR7, CD25, CD127, CD95 and CD27, naive, central memory, regulatory and stem cell-like memory CD4+ T cells were sorted on a BD FACSAria II. Every sorted population had a purity above 95%. PBMCs were isolated right away by Lymphoprep density gradient centrifugation and were stained directly, without culture. So that batch effects would be minimized, each experiment stained and sorted samples in pairs, pairing one healthy donor with one patient.

All of the isolated RNA was reverse transcribed with the High Capacity cDNA Reverse Transcription Kit, so expressed TCRB transcripts were sequenced. Deep immunoSEQ sequencing was applied to naive, central memory and regulatory T cell samples, giving an average of roughly 3.5 million total reads per sample. After sorted cells were lysed in RLT buffer, RNA was extracted with DNase-treated RNeasy Micro or Mini kits, with the choice depending on cell number. Each cell subset was processed separately to prevent cross-contamination, with patient and healthy donor samples processed together. TCRB sequences were amplified from cDNA with the immunoSEQ multiplex PCR, producing 87-bp fragments spanning the CDR3 region. Sequencing of the amplicons was done on the Illumina HiSeq platform. The authors' pipeline ran thus. Synthetic template baselines were used to correct PCR bias computationally, reads within Hamming distance 2 were collapsed together, and singletons that could not be merged were discarded. Reads were aligned against IMGT so that V, D and J genes, CDR3 length and insertions or deletions at six rearrangement sites could be assigned. Within each subset, clonotype counts were normalized to sorted cell number, after which true diversity and Gini coefficients were computed with the tcR R package. Repertoire sharing was quantified using the overlap coefficient calculated on TCRB nucleotide sequences. Out-of-frame TCRB sequences from naive cells were analyzed to stand in for the pre-selection repertoire. As stored in TCRdb, this immuneACCESS dataset retains in-frame rearrangements with V and J assigned. A fraction of the clones does not appear; measured against another copy, unresolved V genes explain less than half of the discrepancy, and the remainder lacks a known reason. V, J and clone size are those of that table, while D and trimming were read from the DNA. The sample includes 860,000 or so clones, with roughly 17% observed a single time. The top ten clonotypes cover roughly 0.025% of the sample.

Sequenced: naive CD4+ T cells from blood. The meaning of the sample's cell subset or site label: true naive CD4+ T cells. The receptor's source is a woman in her late teens or twenties in good health. Recombination joined TRBV15 with TRBJ2-4; 7 central nucleotides agree with TRBD2. The CDR3 protein is CATSRVGEGAKNIQYF. Here is the DNA: TGTGCCACCAGCAGAGTGGGGGAGGGGGCCAAAAACATTCAGTACTTC.